This T cell receptor (beta chain) came from a study of neurological immune-mediated disorders. The cDNA was synthesized by means of template-switch 5'RACE, which was carried out with 10-nucleotide random UMIs. MiXCR was run by TCRdb on the 5' RACE reads, yielding one entry per CDR3 protein. Altogether 23,000 or so distinct CDR3 sequences are present, less than 15% being singletons, with the ten largest covering 13%. This clonotype was detected ten times or more. The CDR3 is 20 amino acids. Looked up from germline, CDR1 is MGHRA and CDR2 is YSYEKL. V was pared by 0 bases and J by 9 bases, with 27 bases between.

The sequence derives from a woman aged 55-75 years with HTLV-1-associated myelopathy (HAM/TSP). The specimen was PBMCs. The chain links TRBV4-1 to TRBJ1-6; D perhaps matches TRBD1 (6 bases). In nucleotides, the CDR3 is TGCGCCAGCAGCCAAGATTGGGTAGGGGGACTCAGCTCCTATGGTTCACCCCTCCACTTT. Translated: CASSQDWVGGLSSYGSPLHF.